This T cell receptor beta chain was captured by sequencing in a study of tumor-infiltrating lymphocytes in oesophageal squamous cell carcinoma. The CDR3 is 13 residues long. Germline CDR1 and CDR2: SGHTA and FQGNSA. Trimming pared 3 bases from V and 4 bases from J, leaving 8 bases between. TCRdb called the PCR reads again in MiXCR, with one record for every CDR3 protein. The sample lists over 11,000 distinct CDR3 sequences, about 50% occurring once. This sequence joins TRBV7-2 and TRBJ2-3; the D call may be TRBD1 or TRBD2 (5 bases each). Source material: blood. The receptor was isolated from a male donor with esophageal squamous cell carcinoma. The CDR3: CASSLGTADTQYF. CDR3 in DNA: TGTGCCAGCAGCTTGGGGACGGCAGATACGCAGTATTTT. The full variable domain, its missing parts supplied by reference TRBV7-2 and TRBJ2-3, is GAGVSQSPSNKVTEKGKDVELRCDPISGHTALYWYRQSLGQGLEFLIYFQGNSAPDKSGLPSDRFSAERTGGSVSTLTIQRTQQEDSAVYLCASSLGTADTQYFGPGTRLTVL.